The clone carrying this T cell receptor beta chain has more than one count but fewer than ten. This entry belongs to a study of T cells in localized non-small cell lung cancer. Profiled with immunoSEQ multiplex PCR; TCRdb holds only in-frame clones, not every one. The sample holds 1,200 or so clones, 30% to 40% seen once. CDR1 and CDR2 (germline): GTSNPN, SVGIG (reference sequence). Trimming took 3 bases from V and 8 from J, leaving 11 bases between them. The CDR3 extends over 12 amino acids. The chain joins TRBV30 to TRBJ2-1; unclear D gene. The source material was lung tumor tissue, sampled before any cancer treatment. This clonotype was sampled from a male donor aged 60 or over with stage III lung adenocarcinoma. CDR3: CAWSYLEYEQFF. In DNA, the CDR3 is TGTGCCTGGAGCTACTTAGAATATGAGCAGTTCTTC.